The 31 T cell receptor beta chains presented below share a single source sample, sequenced in a study of blood T cell repertoires in COVID-19. Generated by immunoSEQ multiplex PCR, the TCRdb table keeps only in-frame clones and is missing some. The table shows around 250,000 clones, with about 86% occurring only once. Sequenced material: peripheral blood. The receptors come from a man at least 80 years old with acute or convalescent COVID-19.

This chain links TRBV7-3 with TRBJ2-7; 7 bases are a match to TRBD2. The CDR3 covers 14 residues. The junction had 3 bases not matched to a gene; V was cut back by 2 bases and J by 2 bases. CDR1 SGHTA and CDR2 FQGTGA come from the germline V gene. The CDR3 sequence: CASSLSSGPYEQYF. In nucleotides, the CDR3 is TGTGCCAGCAGCTTATCTAGCGGTCCCTACGAGCAGTACTTC.

This chain connects TRBV13 to TRBJ2-3; possibly TRBD1 for D (6 bases). V lost 5 bases and J 0 bases, leaving 12 bases between the germline ends. CDR1 and CDR2 from the germline V gene are PRHDT and FYEKMQ (reference sequence). The CDR3 is 15 residues long. CDR3 DNA: TGTGCCAGCAGCCGCTGGGGGCTAAGCACAGATACGCAGTATTTT. The encoded protein is CASSRWGLSTDTQYF. Together with reference TRBV13 and TRBJ2-3, the CDR3 gives the full variable domain: AAGVIQSPRHLIKEKRETATLKCYPIPRHDTVYWYQQGPGQDPQFLISFYEKMQSDKGSIPDRFSAQQFSDYHSELNMSSLELGDSALYFCASSRWGLSTDTQYFGPGTRLTVL.

This rearrangement joins TRBV2 to TRBJ1-3; TRBD1 aligns across 8 bases. This CDR3 has 14 amino acids. Trimming removed 7 bases from V and 2 bases from J; junction bases left unmatched: 4. Per germline, CDR1 SNHLY and CDR2 FYNNEI. Here the CDR3 reads CASKDRGTGNTIYF. CDR3 nucleotide sequence: TGTGCCAGCAAAGACAGGGGAACTGGAAACACCATATATTTT.

This chain links TRBV30 with TRBJ1-5, with 8 bases lining up with TRBD1. This CDR3 is 15 amino acids long. From germline, CDR1 is GTSNPN and CDR2 SVGIG (reference sequence). V lost 2 bases, J lost 5 bases, and 8 bases stayed unmatched. DNA of the CDR3: TGTGCCTGGAGTAACGGGCAGGGGGCCTATCAGCCCCAGCATTTT. It specifies CAWSNGQGAYQPQHF.

This rearrangement joins TRBV7-9 to TRBJ1-4, with 9 positions matching TRBD1. Germline CDR1 reads SEHNR; CDR2 reads FQNEAQ (reference sequence). The junction had 8 bases not matched to a gene; V was cut back by 4 bases and J by 8 bases. The CDR3 has 15 residues. The CDR3 region is CASSYRGTGREKLFF. Here the CDR3 DNA reads TGTGCCAGCAGCTACCGTGGGACAGGGAGAGAAAAACTGTTTTTT.

The rearrangement joins TRBV24-1 to TRBJ1-5; 9 bases fit TRBD1. With V trimmed by 4 bases and J by 10 bases, 13 bases remained unmatched. The length of the CDR3 is 16 residues. CDR1 is KGHDR and CDR2 is SFDVKD in the germline V gene. CDR3 amino acids: CATSDSDRGPWYPQHF. Written as DNA, the CDR3 is TGTGCCACCAGTGACTCGGACAGGGGACCCTGGTATCCCCAGCATTTT.

The chain links TRBV9 to TRBJ1-2; TRBD1 aligns across 8 bases. CDR1 and CDR2 from the germline V gene are SGDLS and YYNGEE. The J segment lost 0 bases and the V segment lost 0 bases, leaving 10 bases of the junction unmatched. The CDR3 has 18 amino acids. The CDR3 DNA is TGTGCCAGCAGCGTAGTGGACAGGGTTTCGAACGCTAACTATGGCTACACCTTC. Residues: CASSVVDRVSNANYGYTF.

The CDR3 reads CASSIEAGNTEAFF. The CDR3 bases are TGCGCCAGCAGCATTGAAGCGGGGAACACTGAAGCTTTCTTT. The V gene is TRBV5-1, the J gene TRBJ1-1; no reliable D call. Per germline, CDR1 SGHRS and CDR2 YFSETQ. CDR3 size: 14 residues. The V gene lost 4 bases and the J gene lost 1 base, with 11 bases spanning the gap.

V is TRBV10-1 and J is TRBJ2-7; D is possibly TRBD1 (5 bases). The V end was cut by 0 bases, the J end by 3 bases, with 15 bases between. CDR1 is WNHNN and CDR2 is SYGVQD in the germline V gene (reference sequence). This CDR3 comprises 16 residues. The DNA of the CDR3 is TGCGCCAGCAGTGAGTCTCGGGCAGGGCTAAACTACGAGCAGTACTTC. Protein sequence: CASSESRAGLNYEQYF.

The genes are TRBV4-2 and TRBJ2-1, with a tentative D call TRBD2 (6 bases). Looked up from germline, CDR1 is LGHNA and CDR2 is YNFKEQ. The V end lost 5 bases, the J end lost 2 bases, and 16 bases lay between the germline ends. There are 16 residues in the CDR3. The CDR3 reads CASSSDPGTAYNEQFF. CDR3 in DNA: TGTGCCAGCAGCTCAGATCCCGGGACTGCCTACAATGAGCAGTTCTTC.

The gene calls are TRBV6-5 and TRBJ1-5, with 8 bases matching TRBD1. CDR1 is MNHEY and CDR2 is SVGAGI in the germline V gene. The CDR3 extends over 15 amino acids. V shed 6 bases, J shed 4 bases, and the junction held 8 bases outside the gene matches. In DNA form, the CDR3 reads TGTGCCAGCAGAGCCGGGACAGGTTCAAATCAGCCCCAGCATTTT. It encodes CASRAGTGSNQPQHF.

The table lists this clone with a count of one. In nucleotides, the CDR3 is TGCGCCAGCAGCCCGCCCACTAGCGGGTACCAAGAGACCCAGTACTTC. Amino acids: CASSPPTSGYQETQYF. This chain joins TRBV5-1 and TRBJ2-5; 9 positions agree with TRBD2. Germline V CDR1 and CDR2: SGHRS, YFSETQ. The CDR3 runs to 16 residues. With V trimmed by 4 bases and J by 0 bases, 7 bases remained unmatched.

This clone occurred a few times. Written as DNA, the CDR3 is TGTGCCAGCAGTTCCAGGCGAGGGTATACGCAGTATTTT. This encodes CASSSRRGYTQYF. The V gene is TRBV28, the J gene TRBJ2-3; possibly TRBD2 for D (5 bases). Germline loops: CDR1 MDHEN, CDR2 SYDVKM. The CDR3 spans 13 residues. V dropped 4 bases and J dropped 7 bases, with 12 bases sitting between them.

V gene TRBV18 combines with J gene TRBJ2-3; D gene unclear. The CDR3 contains 15 residues. Germline V lookup: CDR1 KGHSH, CDR2 LQKENI. Trimming took off 0 bases at V and 2 bases at J, with 9 bases between the two ends. In DNA form, the CDR3 reads TGTGCCAGCTCACCACCGTCCGCAGACACAGATACGCAGTATTTT. This codes for CASSPPSADTDTQYF. The full variable domain, its missing parts supplied by reference TRBV18 and TRBJ2-3, is NAGVMQNPRHLVRRRGQEARLRCSPMKGHSHVYWYRQLPEEGLKFMVYLQKENIIDESGMPKERFSAEFPKEGPSILRIQQVVRGDSAAYFCASSPPSADTDTQYFGPGTRLTVL.

This clone was observed a few times. The CDR3 reads CASSSPHQREQSYEQYF. CDR3 in DNA: TGTGCCAGCAGCTCTCCCCACCAGCGGGAGCAGTCCTACGAGCAGTACTTC. This chain uses TRBV6-4 with TRBJ2-7; the match to TRBD2 covers 8 bases. Trimming cost V 6 bases and J 1 base; bases outside gene matches: 14. The CDR3 consists of 17 residues. Per germline, CDR1 MRHNA and CDR2 SNTAGT.

The rearrangement joins TRBV15 to TRBJ2-1; 8 bases line up with TRBD1. CDR3 length: 14 amino acids. Germline-derived CDR1 and CDR2 are LNHNV and YYDKDF (reference sequence). Trimming at V came to 6 bases and at J to 5 bases, leaving 6 bases not matched to a gene. The DNA of the CDR3 is TGTGCCACCAGTTCTGCGACAGGGGACAATGAGCAGTTCTTC. Translation: CATSSATGDNEQFF.

The chain combines TRBV15 with TRBJ1-1; TRBD1 aligns across 8 bases. The V and J ends lost 3 bases and 3 bases, in that order; junction bases with no gene match: 9. The CDR3 has 16 residues. In germline, CDR1 is LNHNV, CDR2 YYDKDF (reference sequence). The DNA of the CDR3 is TGTGCCACCAGCAGCCACCAGGGGGCTATGGACACTGAAGCTTTCTTT. Translated, it gives CATSSHQGAMDTEAFF.

The rearrangement uses TRBV27 and TRBJ1-5; no definite D call. Trimming pared 5 bases from V and 3 bases from J, leaving 5 bases between. The CDR3 consists of 12 residues. Germline V lookup: CDR1 MNHEY, CDR2 SMNVEV (reference sequence). The chain's CDR3 is CASSEANQPQHF. CDR3 nucleotides: TGTGCCAGCAGTGAGGCCAATCAGCCCCAGCATTTT.

V is TRBV5-1 and J is TRBJ2-6; 9 nucleotides align to TRBD1. This CDR3 comprises 16 residues. Germline CDR1 SGHRS, CDR2 YFSETQ. Losses at the gene ends were 4 bases for V and 2 bases for J; bases not matched to a gene: 4. CDR3: CASSTTGGAGANVLTF. The CDR3 nucleotides read TGCGCCAGCAGCACTACAGGGGGCGCTGGGGCCAACGTCCTGACTTTC.

This clone was found once. V and J are TRBV5-1 and TRBJ2-5; D is possibly TRBD1 (6 bases). This CDR3 is built from 14 residues. V was trimmed by 1 base and J by 2 bases, leaving 9 bases between them. The germline CDR1 and CDR2 sequences are SGHRS and YFSETQ. The CDR3 DNA reads TGCGCCAGCAGCTTGCCGGACAGACAAGAGACCCAGTACTTC. Translating it yields CASSLPDRQETQYF. The full variable domain, in which reference TRBV5-1 and TRBJ2-5 provide the parts outside the CDR3, is KAGVTQTPRYLIKTRGQQVTLSCSPISGHRSVSWYQQTPGQGLQFLFEYFSETQRNKGNFPGRFSGRQFSNSRSEMNVSTLELGDSALYLCASSLPDRQETQYFGPGTRLLVL.

The chain uses TRBV6-5 and TRBJ1-6; unclear D gene. Germline lookup yields CDR1 MNHEY and CDR2 SVGAGI. Trimming took off 4 bases at V and 5 bases at J, with 6 bases between the two ends. The CDR3 sequence is 13 residues long. CDR3 nucleotide sequence: TGTGCCAGCAGTTCCGGGAATAATTCACCCCTCCACTTT. It is translated as CASSSGNNSPLHF.

The CDR3 nucleotides read TGTGCCAGCAGCTTAGATGGCCGGACTAGCGGGCAAAATGAGCAGTTCTTC. Its translation is CASSLDGRTSGQNEQFF. V usage is TRBV7-2 and J usage is TRBJ2-1; 11 bases fit TRBD2. This CDR3 has 17 residues. V lost 1 base, J lost 7 bases, and 9 bases stayed unmatched. Germline V gene data show CDR1 as SGHTA and CDR2 as FQGNSA.

J is TRBJ2-5 and V is TRBV27, with D perhaps TRBD2 (7 bases). Germline values: CDR1 MNHEY, CDR2 SMNVEV (reference sequence). The CDR3 runs 13 residues. Trimming pared 7 bases from V and 5 bases from J, leaving 14 bases between. CDR3 bases: TGTGCCAGCACCAGGGAGGGGGGCGAGACCCAGTACTTC. This codes for CASTREGGETQYF.

The chain links TRBV9 to TRBJ2-2; D call uncertain. V was pared by 0 bases and J by 4 bases, with 13 bases between. The CDR3 has 16 amino acids. Germline values: CDR1 SGDLS, CDR2 YYNGEE. The CDR3 DNA reads TGTGCCAGCAGCGTAGTGCTAGATGGAGCCACCGGGGAGCTGTTTTTT. Translating gives CASSVVLDGATGELFF.

V and J are TRBV7-9 and TRBJ1-4; 7 positions agree with TRBD1. After removal of 4 bases from V and 7 bases from J, the junction contained 6 bases not matched to a gene. Germline lookup yields CDR1 SEHNR and CDR2 FQNEAQ (reference sequence). CDR3 size: 14 residues. The CDR3 region has the DNA TGTGCCAGCAGCTGGGGGACAGTGGGTGAAAAACTGTTTTTT. This encodes CASSWGTVGEKLFF.

V usage is TRBV6-5 and J usage is TRBJ1-2; 10 nucleotides match TRBD1. V was clipped by 5 bases and J by 8 bases; unmatched bases: 5. The CDR3 loop spans 13 amino acids. Germline values: CDR1 MNHEY, CDR2 SVGAGI. CDR3 protein: CASSRGQGSGYTF. In DNA form, the CDR3 reads TGTGCCAGCAGTAGGGGACAGGGGTCGGGCTACACCTTC.

This rearrangement joins TRBV28 to TRBJ2-7; 7 bases align to TRBD1. This CDR3 is built from 14 residues. V was clipped by 3 bases and J by 2 bases; unmatched bases: 4. Germline assignment: CDR1 MDHEN and CDR2 SYDVKM. This CDR3 is CASSLATGAYEQYF. Written as DNA, the CDR3 is TGTGCCAGCAGTTTGGCTACAGGGGCCTACGAGCAGTACTTC.

CDR3 sequence (DNA): TGTGCCAGCAGGGGACAGGGGGCGAAGGGCGAGTACAATGAGCAGTTCTTC. Protein sequence: CASRGQGAKGEYNEQFF. V is TRBV6-4 and J is TRBJ2-1; 12 bases line up with TRBD1. J lost 4 bases, V lost 6 bases, and 10 bases had no gene match. Germline values: CDR1 MRHNA, CDR2 SNTAGT. CDR3 length equals 17 residues.

The chain employs TRBV5-1 and TRBJ2-6; 8 positions match TRBD2. The CDR3 is 20 amino acids. The germline gives CDR1 SGHRS, CDR2 YFSETQ. V trimming: 3 bases; J trimming: 0 bases; junction bases outside the gene matches: 14. The CDR3 loop is CASSWAHGSGVYSGANVLTF. CDR3 sequence (DNA): TGCGCCAGCAGCTGGGCCCACGGTAGCGGGGTATACTCTGGGGCCAACGTCCTGACTTTC.

In DNA form, the CDR3 reads TGTGCCAGCAGTTTGCTGGGACTAGGACCCAATGAGCAGTTCTTC. Its protein is CASSLLGLGPNEQFF. V and J are TRBV28 and TRBJ2-1; 8 positions match TRBD2. Losses at the gene ends were 3 bases for V and 6 bases for J; bases not matched to a gene: 7. This CDR3 region has 15 residues. Germline V gene lookup returns CDR1 MDHEN and CDR2 SYDVKM.

This clone was seen only a few times. V usage is TRBV7-7 and J usage is TRBJ1-1; perhaps TRBD1 as D (5 bases). This CDR3 has 15 residues. In germline, CDR1 is SSHAT, CDR2 FNYEAQ (reference sequence). The CDR3, as DNA: TGTGCTAGTACCCCGAACAATGCGGGGGGCACTGAAGCTTTCTTT. Translation: CASTPNNAGGTEAFF.